The next 24 T cell receptor beta chains were all read from a single sample in a study of blood T cell repertoires in COVID-19. Assay: immunoSEQ multiplex PCR; the TCRdb copy retains only in-frame clones and omits some. The data hold 35,000 to 55,000 clones, with around 85% observed a single time. Sequenced sample: peripheral blood. The receptors shown here come from a human donor in a cohort sampled during active COVID-19.

This clone came up once. The J gene is TRBJ1-3, the V gene TRBV12-3 or TRBV12-4; no firm D call. The ends were cut back, 5 bases at V and 3 bases at J, with 5 bases in the middle. CDR3 length: 12 residues. CDR3 in DNA: TGTGCCAGCAGTGCCGGTGGAAACACCATATATTTT. It codes for CASSAGGNTIYF.

The V gene is TRBV28, the J gene TRBJ2-7; TRBD1 is a possible D gene (6 bases). V was cut by 7 bases and J by 0 bases, with 16 bases left in between. CDR1 is MDHEN, CDR2 SYDVKM, per germline. This CDR3 spans 15 amino acids. CDR3 sequence (DNA): TGTGCCAGCACCGTGCGTGGGGGCGGCTCCTACGAGCAGTACTTC. Translation: CASTVRGGGSYEQYF.

The chain joins TRBV27 to TRBJ2-5; tentative D call: TRBD1 (6 bases). CDR1 is MNHEY and CDR2 is SMNVEV in the germline V gene (reference sequence). The CDR3 sequence is 14 residues long. The germline V and J ends were trimmed by 4 bases and 9 bases, with 18 bases remaining between them. CDR3 residues: CASSSSSQGLAQYF. Written as DNA, the CDR3 is TGTGCCAGCAGTTCCTCATCCCAGGGGCTGGCCCAGTACTTC.

The V gene is TRBV29-1, the J gene TRBJ2-7, with 9 bases fitting TRBD1. The CDR3 is 13 residues long. Germline V CDR1 and CDR2: SQVTM, ANQGSEA. Losses at the gene ends were 7 bases for V and 3 bases for J; bases not matched to a gene: 7. The CDR3: CSAGGTGSYEQYF. DNA of the CDR3: TGCAGCGCCGGAGGGACAGGGAGCTACGAGCAGTACTTC.

The chain combines TRBV3-1 (or the pseudogene TRBV3-2) with TRBJ2-5, with TRBD1 matching over 12 bases. Germline assignment: CDR1 LGHDT and CDR2 YNNKEL (reference sequence). The CDR3 covers 16 residues. V shed 5 bases and J 5 bases; nucleotides not matched to a gene: 9. CDR3 sequence: CASSIRGQGARETQYF. The CDR3 DNA reads TGTGCCAGCAGCATCCGGGGACAGGGGGCGAGGGAGACCCAGTACTTC.

This chain joins TRBV5-4 and TRBJ2-5; TRBD2 matches 9 bases. J gave up 3 bases and V 3 bases, and 6 bases lay outside the gene matches. This CDR3 is 15 amino acids long. Germline CDR1 is SGHNT and CDR2 is YYREEE (reference sequence). CDR3 region: CASSSYLAGKETQYF. The CDR3 DNA follows: TGTGCCAGCAGCTCGTATCTAGCGGGGAAAGAGACCCAGTACTTC.

The rearrangement joins TRBV25-1 to TRBJ1-5, with no clear D. V was shortened by 5 bases and J by 5 bases, with 7 bases between the two germline ends. Per the germline V gene, CDR1 is MGHDK and CDR2 is SYGVNS. The CDR3 covers 12 residues. In nucleotides, the CDR3 is TGTGCCAGCAGTTTCGGGGATCAGCCCCAGCATTTT. Its translation: CASSFGDQPQHF.

This rearrangement joins TRBV4-3 to TRBJ2-4; D is ambiguous. This CDR3 spans 13 amino acids. V lost 2 bases, J lost 7 bases, and 9 bases lay in between. Germline lookup yields CDR1 LGHNA and CDR2 YSLEER. The CDR3 sequence is CASSQFDGNIQYF. The CDR3 nucleotides read TGCGCCAGCAGCCAATTTGACGGGAACATTCAGTACTTC.

This chain uses TRBV10-2 with TRBJ2-5; D is perhaps TRBD2 (7 bases). The germline V gene encodes CDR1 WSHSY and CDR2 SAAADI. This CDR3 contains 14 residues. Between the trimmed V and J ends, which lost 7 bases and 4 bases, there was a span of 16 bases. CDR3 sequence reads: CASTPTGRAETQYF. The CDR3 DNA reads TGCGCCAGCACACCTACAGGGAGGGCAGAGACCCAGTACTTC.

The chain links TRBV19 to TRBJ2-7, with D uncertain. This CDR3 is 14 amino acids long. The germline CDR1 and CDR2 sequences are LNHDA and SQIVND (reference sequence). The V end lost 3 bases, the J end lost 2 bases, and 11 bases lay between the germline ends. The CDR3 DNA reads TGTGCCAGTAGTATCCAGGATACGGCCTACGAGCAGTACTTC. This codes for CASSIQDTAYEQYF. Using reference TRBV19 and TRBJ2-7 for the parts outside the CDR3, the full variable domain is DGGITQSPKYLFRKEGQNVTLSCEQNLNHDAMYWYRQDPGQGLRLIYYSQIVNDFQKGDIAEGYSVSREKKESFPLTVTSAQKNPTAFYLCASSIQDTAYEQYFGPGTRLTVT.

V usage is TRBV30 and J usage is TRBJ2-7; D may be TRBD1 (6 bases). CDR1 GTSNPN and CDR2 SVGIG come from the germline V gene (reference sequence). The CDR3 length is 14 residues. Trimming removed 7 bases from V and 1 base from J, with 17 bases in between. The CDR3 sequence is CAFYVTGWSYEQYF. The CDR3 DNA is TGTGCCTTCTACGTTACAGGGTGGTCCTACGAGCAGTACTTC.

This chain links TRBV23-1 with TRBJ1-6; TRBD1 agrees at 7 bases. TRBV23-1 is an open reading frame whose function is uncertain. Trimming cost V 7 bases and J 0 bases; bases outside gene matches: 15. The CDR3 consists of 19 residues. CDR3: CASIRVPGGLSSYNSPLHF. The CDR3 nucleotides read TGCGCCAGCATCCGAGTCCCAGGGGGTTTAAGCTCCTATAATTCACCCCTCCACTTT.

This clone showed up just once. The chain recombines TRBV6-1 with TRBJ1-1, with D maybe TRBD1 (5 bases). Looked up from germline, CDR1 is MNHNS and CDR2 is SASEGT. This CDR3 comprises 14 residues. Trimming left V 2 bases short and J 4 bases short, with 11 bases between. DNA for the CDR3: TGTGCCAGCAGTGAACAGGCGGGGGGCACTGAAGCTTTCTTT. Translation gives CASSEQAGGTEAFF.

The chain links TRBV11-2 to TRBJ1-4; D perhaps matches TRBD1 (6 bases). The V end was cut by 5 bases, the J end by 0 bases, with 10 bases between. The CDR3 loop spans 15 amino acids. Looked up from germline, CDR1 is SGHAT and CDR2 is FQNNGV. CDR3 sequence: CASSQGSATNEKLFF. The CDR3 DNA follows: TGTGCCAGCAGCCAGGGGTCGGCAACTAATGAAAAACTGTTTTTT.

This rearrangement joins TRBV28 to TRBJ1-4, with TRBD1 as a possible D gene (5 bases). Per the germline V gene, CDR1 is MDHEN and CDR2 is SYDVKM. The V end was cut by 6 bases, the J end by 4 bases, with 9 bases between. The CDR3 runs 13 residues. CDR3 DNA: TGTGCCAGCAGGCCCGGGGGTAATGAAAAACTGTTTTTT. Translating it yields CASRPGGNEKLFF.

The chain has TRBV30 and TRBJ1-2; D gene uncertain. V was pared by 0 bases and J by 4 bases, with 9 bases between. This CDR3 is 13 amino acids long. Per the germline V gene, CDR1 is GTSNPN and CDR2 is SVGIG (reference sequence). CDR3 residues: CAWSVPAGYGYTF. The DNA for the CDR3 is TGTGCCTGGAGTGTACCAGCAGGCTATGGCTACACCTTC.

This chain uses TRBV3-1 (or the pseudogene TRBV3-2) with TRBJ2-5, with TRBD2 matching 7 bases. This CDR3 region has 15 residues. V gave up 3 bases and J gave up 5 bases; unmatched junction bases: 9. Germline V gene sequence: CDR1 LGHDT, CDR2 YNNKEL (reference sequence). CDR3 DNA sequence: TGTGCCAGCAGCCAGCCCGGGGGGAAGGGGGAGACCCAGTACTTC. Its protein is CASSQPGGKGETQYF.

This sequence joins TRBV28 and TRBJ1-3; 10 bases are shared with TRBD1. J gave up 3 bases and V 3 bases, and 5 bases lay outside the gene matches. Looked up from germline, CDR1 is MDHEN and CDR2 is SYDVKM. The length of the CDR3 is 16 residues. This CDR3 is CASSFGDRGVGNTIYF. The CDR3 DNA follows: TGTGCCAGCAGTTTTGGGGACAGGGGTGTTGGAAACACCATATATTTT. Full variable domain (remainder filled in from reference TRBV28 and TRBJ1-3): DVKVTQSSRYLVKRTGEKVFLECVQDMDHENMFWYRQDPGLGLRLIYFSYDVKMKEKGDIPEGYSVSREKKERFSLILESASTNQTSMYLCASSFGDRGVGNTIYFGEGSWLTVV.

The chain uses TRBV6-5 and TRBJ2-5, with 7 nucleotides matching TRBD1. The ends lost 8 bases at V and 2 bases at J; junction bases unmatched: 8. Germline CDR1 reads MNHEY; CDR2 reads SVGAGI. The CDR3 extends over 14 amino acids. The CDR3 loop reads CASLQRGRQETQYF. CDR3 bases: TGTGCCAGCCTACAGAGGGGGCGGCAAGAGACCCAGTACTTC.

The rearrangement uses TRBV6-2 or TRBV6-3 and TRBJ2-2, with TRBD2 identical over 9 bases. Germline CDR1 is MNHEY and CDR2 is SVGEGT. CDR3 length equals 16 residues. With 2 bases clipped from V and 4 bases from J, the junction kept 5 bases outside the gene matches. The CDR3 region has the DNA TGTGCCAGCAGTTACCGGCGGGGGGGCCTCACCGGGGAGCTGTTTTTT. It is translated as CASSYRRGGLTGELFF.

This clone was seen a single time. V is TRBV21-1 and J is TRBJ1-5; the table's D call of TRBD1 was not tested on the DNA. TRBV21-1 is recorded as a pseudogene. This CDR3 has 21 residues. As DNA, the CDR3 is TGTGCCAGCAGCGCGTGCCCCGGACGGACATTTTGGTGTCTGAGCAATCAGCCCCAGCATTTT. The encoded protein is CASSACPGRTFWCLSNQPQHF.

The gene calls are TRBV19 and TRBJ2-7, with 10 nucleotides matching TRBD2. V shed 5 bases, J shed 6 bases, and the junction held 7 bases outside the gene matches. From germline, CDR1 is LNHDA and CDR2 SQIVND (reference sequence). The CDR3 sequence is 14 residues long. CDR3 amino acids: CASSLPGLAFEQYF. For the CDR3, the DNA is TGTGCCAGTAGTCTTCCGGGACTAGCGTTCGAGCAGTACTTC. Drawing the rest from reference TRBV19 and TRBJ2-7, the complete variable domain is DGGITQSPKYLFRKEGQNVTLSCEQNLNHDAMYWYRQDPGQGLRLIYYSQIVNDFQKGDIAEGYSVSREKKESFPLTVTSAQKNPTAFYLCASSLPGLAFEQYFGPGTRLTVT.

This chain joins TRBV5-1 and TRBJ1-6, with 9 positions matching TRBD1. This CDR3 has 18 amino acids. J gave up 9 bases and V 0 bases, and 13 bases lay outside the gene matches. Germline CDR1 SGHRS, CDR2 YFSETQ. CDR3 sequence: CASSLDLSGTGYGSPLHF. Written as DNA, the CDR3 is TGCGCCAGCAGCTTGGACCTCTCCGGGACAGGGTATGGTTCACCCCTCCACTTT.

This clone was seen only once. The sample holds other DNA sequences that translate to the same CDR3. The rearrangement uses TRBV5-6 and TRBJ1-2; possibly TRBD1 for D (6 bases). The CDR3 extends over 16 amino acids. V lost 2 bases to trimming and J lost 8 bases, with 22 bases between them. Germline V lookup: CDR1 SGHDT, CDR2 YYEEEE. CDR3 loop: CASSFNRRVGAEGYTF. The CDR3 DNA reads TGTGCCAGCAGCTTCAACAGACGGGTGGGGGCGGAGGGCTACACCTTC. The entire variable domain, with the rest obtained from reference TRBV5-6 and TRBJ1-2, is as follows: DAGVTQSPTHLIKTRGQQVTLRCSPKSGHDTVSWYQQALGQGPQFIFQYYEEEERQRGNFPDRFSGHQFPNYSSELNVNALLLGDSALYLCASSFNRRVGAEGYTFGSGTRLTVV.